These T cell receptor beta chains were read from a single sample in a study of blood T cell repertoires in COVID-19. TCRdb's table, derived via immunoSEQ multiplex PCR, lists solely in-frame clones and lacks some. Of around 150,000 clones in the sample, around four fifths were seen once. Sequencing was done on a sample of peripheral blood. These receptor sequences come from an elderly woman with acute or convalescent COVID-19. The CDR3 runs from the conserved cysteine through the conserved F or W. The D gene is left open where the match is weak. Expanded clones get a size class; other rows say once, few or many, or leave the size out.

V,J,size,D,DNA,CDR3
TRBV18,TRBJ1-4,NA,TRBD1,TGTGCCAGCTCACCACCCCGACAGGGAAGGGATGAAAAACTGTTTTTT,CASSPPRQGRDEKLFF
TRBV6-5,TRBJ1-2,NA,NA,TGTGCCAGCAGTTACCTAGGACACAAGTTAAACTATGGCTACACCTTC,CASSYLGHKLNYGYTF
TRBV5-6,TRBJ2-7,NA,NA,TGTGCCAGCAGCCCCCAAGGGGTCTCCGAGCAGTACTTC,CASSPQGVSEQYF
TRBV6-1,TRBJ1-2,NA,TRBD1,TGTGCCAGCAGTGAAGGTAGGGGGCGGCCTCGGACAGGGTCCAACTATGGCTACACCTTC,CASSEGRGRPRTGSNYGYTF
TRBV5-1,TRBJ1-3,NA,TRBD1,TGCGCCAGCACCCTTACGACAGGGGCTGGAAACACCATATATTTT,CASTLTTGAGNTIYF
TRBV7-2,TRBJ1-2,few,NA,TGTGCCAGCAGCTTAGTGGCCGGGGTGAACTATGGCTACACCTTC,CASSLVAGVNYGYTF
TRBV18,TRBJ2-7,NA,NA,TGTGCCAGCTCACCACCGAACGGGGACGAGCAGTACTTC,CASSPPNGDEQYF
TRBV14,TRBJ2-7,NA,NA,TGTGCCAGCAGCCAAGGACATCGCTCCGAGCAGTACTTC,CASSQGHRSEQYF
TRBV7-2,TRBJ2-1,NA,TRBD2,TGTGCCAGCAGCCACGGACTAGGTTCCCACAATGAGCAGTTCTTC,CASSHGLGSHNEQFF
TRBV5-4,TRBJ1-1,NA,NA,TGTGCCAGCAGCTTGGCTGGGGGAGGGGAAGCTTTCTTT,CASSLAGGGEAFF
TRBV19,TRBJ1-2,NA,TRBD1,TGTGCCAGTAGTACGTTACGACAGGGCGACTATGGCTACACCTTC,CASSTLRQGDYGYTF
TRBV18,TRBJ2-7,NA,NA,TGTGCCAGCTCACCACCCAGGGGACGATACGAGCAGTACTTC,CASSPPRGRYEQYF
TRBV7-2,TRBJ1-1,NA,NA,TGTGCCAGCAGCTTAGCGCGAGGCAGGGTGGTCACTGAAGCTTTCTTT,CASSLARGRVVTEAFF
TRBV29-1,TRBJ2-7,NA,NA,TGCAGCGTCGCAACACAAGAGAGGACCTACGAGCAGTACTTC,CSVATQERTYEQYF
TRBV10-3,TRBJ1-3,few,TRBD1,TGTGCCATCAGTGGGGACAGGGGAAGAACCGGAAACACCATATATTTT,CAISGDRGRTGNTIYF
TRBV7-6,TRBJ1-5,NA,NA,TGTGCCAGCAGCTTAGACGGAGGCGACAGGCGCAATCAGCCCCAGCATTTT,CASSLDGGDRRNQPQHF
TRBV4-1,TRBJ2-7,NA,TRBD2,TGCGCCAGCAGCCCGACTAGCGTCAACTCCTACGAGCAGTACTTC,CASSPTSVNSYEQYF
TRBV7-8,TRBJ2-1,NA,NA,TGTGCCAGCAGCGCCAGACTAGATGAGCAGTTCTTC,CASSARLDEQFF
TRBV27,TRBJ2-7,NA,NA,TGTGCCAAACGGGGATATATAAGTCAGGTCTACGAGCAGTACTTC,CAKRGYISQVYEQYF
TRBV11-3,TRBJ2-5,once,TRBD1,TGTGCCAGCAGCCACGGACAGGCCAACCAAGAGACCCAGTACTTC,CASSHGQANQETQYF
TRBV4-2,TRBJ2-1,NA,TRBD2,TGTGCCAGCAGCCAAGTGGCTAGCGGGAGCAATGAGCAGTTCTTC,CASSQVASGSNEQFF
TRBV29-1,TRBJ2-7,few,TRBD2,TGCAGCGTACGGACTAGCTCCTACGAGCAGTACTTC,CSVRTSSYEQYF
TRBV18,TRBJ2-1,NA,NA,TGTGCCAGCTCACCGCAGCAGGGGACCTACAATGAGCAGTTCTTC,CASSPQQGTYNEQFF
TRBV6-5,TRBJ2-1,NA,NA,TGTGCCAGCAGACCAGGACTATACAATGAGCAGTTCTTC,CASRPGLYNEQFF
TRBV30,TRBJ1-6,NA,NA,TGTGCCTGGAGGTACGGAGGGGATTCACCCCTCCACTTT,CAWRYGGDSPLHF
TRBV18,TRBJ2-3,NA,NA,TGTGCCAGCTCACCGGGGGCCTCAGGTACGCAGTATTTT,CASSPGASGTQYF
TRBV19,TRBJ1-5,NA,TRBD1,TGTGCCAGTAACGAAGGGGGCTTAGTTCAGCCCCAGCATTTT,CASNEGGLVQPQHF
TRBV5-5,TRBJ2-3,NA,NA,TGTGCCAGCAGCCCGCGGGCGGATACGCAGTATTTT,CASSPRADTQYF
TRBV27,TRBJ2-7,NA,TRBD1,TGTGCCAGCAGTTTATGGGACAGAATCTCCTACGAGCAGTACTTC,CASSLWDRISYEQYF
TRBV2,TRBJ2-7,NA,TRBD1,TGTGCCAGCAGAACAGGGGGCGGCTACGAGCAGTACTTC,CASRTGGGYEQYF
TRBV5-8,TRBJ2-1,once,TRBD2,TGTGCCACCGTCCGTGGGGGGGTGGGGGAGCAGTTCTTC,CATVRGGVGEQFF
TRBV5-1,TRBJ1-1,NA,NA,TGCGCCAGCAGCTTGGACGGGAGGTCCCCTGAAGCTTTCTTT,CASSLDGRSPEAFF
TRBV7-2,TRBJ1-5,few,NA,TGTGCCAGCAGTTACGGGATTTCCAATCAGCCCCAGCATTTT,CASSYGISNQPQHF
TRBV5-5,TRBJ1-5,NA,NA,TGTGCCAGCAGCGATACACCCGGGATGGGTTGGCCCCAGCATTTT,CASSDTPGMGWPQHF
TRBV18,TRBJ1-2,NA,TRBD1,TGTGCCAGCTCAGCGACAGGGGCCTATGGCTACACCTTC,CASSATGAYGYTF
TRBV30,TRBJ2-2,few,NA,TGTGCCTGGACCCGAGCGGCGACCGGGGAGCTGTTTTTT,CAWTRAATGELFF
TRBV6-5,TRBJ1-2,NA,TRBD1,TGTGCCAGCCAACGGGACAGTTATGGCTACACCTTC,CASQRDSYGYTF
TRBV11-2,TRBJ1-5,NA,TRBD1,TGTGCCAGCAGCTCCCAGGGGGATCAGCCCCAGCATTTT,CASSSQGDQPQHF